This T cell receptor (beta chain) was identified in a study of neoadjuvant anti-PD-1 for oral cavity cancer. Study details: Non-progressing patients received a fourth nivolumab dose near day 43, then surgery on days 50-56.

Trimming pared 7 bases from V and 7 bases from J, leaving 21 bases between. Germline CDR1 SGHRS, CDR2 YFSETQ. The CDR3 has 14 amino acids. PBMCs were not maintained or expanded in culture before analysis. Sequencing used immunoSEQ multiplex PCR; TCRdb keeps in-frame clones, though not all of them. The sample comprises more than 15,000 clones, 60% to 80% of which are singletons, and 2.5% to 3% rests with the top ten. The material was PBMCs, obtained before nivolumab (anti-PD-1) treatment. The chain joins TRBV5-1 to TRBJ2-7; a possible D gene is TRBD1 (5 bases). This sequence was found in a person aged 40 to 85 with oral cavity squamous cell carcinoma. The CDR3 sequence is CASSYVDQGREQYF. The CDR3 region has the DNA TGCGCCAGCTCCTATGTTGATCAGGGCCGGGAGCAGTACTTC.